This TCR beta chain was observed in a study of blood T cell repertoires in COVID-19. After removal of 5 bases from V and 6 bases from J, the junction contained 6 bases not matched to a gene. This CDR3 has 14 amino acids. Germline CDR1 reads SGHTA; CDR2 reads FQGNSA. The assay was immunoSEQ multiplex PCR, and TCRdb's table has in-frame clones only and misses some. The sample yields over 80,000 clones, around 75% seen once. This receptor was identified in a woman aged 45 to 65 with acute or convalescent COVID-19. What was sequenced was peripheral blood. The chain employs TRBV7-2 and TRBJ2-7; 11 positions match TRBD1. The CDR3 spells CASSRGQGAVEQYF. In DNA, the CDR3 is TGTGCCAGCAGCCGCGGACAGGGGGCCGTCGAGCAGTACTTC.